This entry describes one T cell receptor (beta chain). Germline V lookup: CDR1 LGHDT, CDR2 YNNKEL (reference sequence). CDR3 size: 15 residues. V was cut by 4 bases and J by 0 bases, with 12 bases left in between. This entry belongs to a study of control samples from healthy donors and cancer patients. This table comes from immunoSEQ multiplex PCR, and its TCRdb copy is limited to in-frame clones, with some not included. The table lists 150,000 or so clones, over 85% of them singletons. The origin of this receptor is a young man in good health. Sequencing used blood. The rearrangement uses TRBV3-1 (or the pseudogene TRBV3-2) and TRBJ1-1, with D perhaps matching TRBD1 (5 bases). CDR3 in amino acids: CASSRYGGLNTEAFF. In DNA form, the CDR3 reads TGTGCCAGCAGCCGATACGGGGGACTGAACACTGAAGCTTTCTTT.